This T cell receptor beta chain was sequenced in a study of shared clonotypes between healthy human individuals. The method was immunoSEQ multiplex PCR; TCRdb's version includes in-frame clones alone and lacks a portion of them. This sample carries 2 million to 2.5 million clones, 85% to 95% of them seen once, and the ten largest clones take roughly 0.36%. The receptor was isolated from a man aged 18 to 29 in good health. Some clones in this sample may be carry-over from other donors' samples. The sequencing input was naive CD4+ T cells from PBMCs. Documented subset: CD45RA+ positively selected.

CDR3 sequence: CASSLSHEQYF. The CDR3, as DNA: TGTGCCAGCAGCTTATCGCACGAGCAGTACTTC. V gene TRBV7-8 combines with J gene TRBJ2-7; D is uncertain. Looked up from germline, CDR1 is SGHVS and CDR2 is FQNEAQ. The CDR3 loop spans 11 amino acids. Trimming removed 2 bases from V and 5 bases from J, with 4 bases in between.